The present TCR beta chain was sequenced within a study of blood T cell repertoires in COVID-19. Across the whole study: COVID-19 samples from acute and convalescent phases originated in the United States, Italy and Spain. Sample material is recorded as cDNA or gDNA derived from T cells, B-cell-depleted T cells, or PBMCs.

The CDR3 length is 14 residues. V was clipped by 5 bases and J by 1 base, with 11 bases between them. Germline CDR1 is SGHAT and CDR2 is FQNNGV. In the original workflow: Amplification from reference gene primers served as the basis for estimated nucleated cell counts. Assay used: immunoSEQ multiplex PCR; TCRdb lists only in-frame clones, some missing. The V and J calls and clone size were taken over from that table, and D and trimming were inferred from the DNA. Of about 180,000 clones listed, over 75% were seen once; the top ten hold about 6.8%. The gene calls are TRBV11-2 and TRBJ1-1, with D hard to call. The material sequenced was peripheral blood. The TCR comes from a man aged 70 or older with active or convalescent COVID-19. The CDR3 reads CASSLRPQNTEAFF. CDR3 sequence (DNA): TGTGCCAGCAGCCTGAGGCCCCAGAACACTGAAGCTTTCTTT.